The clone carrying this T cell receptor (beta chain) has a single count. Its antigen remains unidentified. The data were taken from a study of shared clonotypes between healthy human individuals. Overall study context: Each donor's CD4 naive and CD4 memory cells filled three plates apiece, CD8 naive two, and CD8 memory one.

Every donor, a Caucasian adult, lived in Nashville, Tennessee. CD4+ cells were split into CD45RA+ naive and CD45RA-negative memory subsets. Assay: immunoSEQ multiplex PCR; the TCRdb copy retains only in-frame clones and omits some. The table has millions of clones, 90% to 95% seen once; the top ten hold approximately 0.4%. CDR3 length: 14 amino acids. Trimming pared 8 bases from V and 5 bases from J, leaving 21 bases between. Germline V CDR1 and CDR2: SQVTM, ANQGSEA. General study results and limits: The study found roughly 5% of naive CD4 clonotypes shared across four donors.

The material sequenced was naive CD4+ T cells from PBMCs. Subset here: CD45RA+ positively selected. V and J are TRBV29-1 and TRBJ2-5; D possibly matches TRBD1 or TRBD2 (5 bases each). The source of this sequence is a man between 18 and 29 years old in good health. Some clones in this sample may be carry-over from other donors' samples. CDR3: CSFRGAGRLETQYF. CDR3 DNA sequence: TGCAGCTTTAGAGGGGCAGGACGCTTGGAGACCCAGTACTTC.